These 25 T cell receptor beta chains originate from one sample sequenced in a study of post-analysis software for immune sequencing data. Whole-study results and caveats: Roughly 5 TRBV segments (TRBV5-6, TRBV5-1 and TRBV20-1 among them) occurred more frequently in patients than in controls.

These receptors are not linked to any known antigen. Presence of unique molecular identifiers characterized the TCR beta cDNA libraries. Using its own MiXCR run on the PCR reads, TCRdb lists one record per CDR3 protein. The sample lists about 540,000 distinct CDR3 sequences, 34% seen once, with 4.5% to 7.5% in the top ten. The sequencing input was blood. These receptors all stem from a girl aged 2 to 17 with multiple sclerosis.

This sequence joins TRBV11-2 and TRBJ1-6, with D possibly matching TRBD1 (6 bases). The V gene's germline CDR1 is SGHAT and CDR2 FQNNGV. This CDR3 has 15 amino acids. The V and J ends lost 5 bases and 8 bases respectively, with 16 bases between them. The CDR3 nucleotides read TGTGCCAGCAGCGTACAGGGTATGGGTGATTCACCCCTCCACTTT. It codes for CASSVQGMGDSPLHF.

This chain uses TRBV7-9 with TRBJ2-1; D might be TRBD1 or TRBD2, each matching 5 bases. V lost 2 bases and J 5 bases, leaving 13 bases between the germline ends. This CDR3 region has 15 residues. Germline CDR1 SEHNR, CDR2 FQNEAQ (reference sequence). In DNA, the CDR3 is TGTGCCAGCAGCTTACTATGGGGGAACAACAATGAGCAGTTCTTC. It is translated as CASSLLWGNNNEQFF.

V gene TRBV5-1 combines with J gene TRBJ2-4; the D gene is possibly TRBD2 (5 bases). The J call is in doubt because the DNA end fits TRBJ2-7 better. The CDR3 is 14 residues long. Germline V gene lookup returns CDR1 SGHRS and CDR2 YFSETQ. The CDR3 DNA sequence: TGCGCCAGCAGCTTCGGGGAGATTACGCACGAGCAGTACTTC. Translated: CASSFGEITHEQYF.

This clonotype was seen ten or more times. The chain couples TRBV12-3 or TRBV12-4 to TRBJ1-2; a weak D match, TRBD1 (6 bases). V was trimmed by 5 bases and J by 8 bases, leaving 15 bases between them. The CDR3 has 13 amino acids. The CDR3 DNA follows: TGTGCCAGCAGTCGGGACACCCTGACGGGCTACACCTTC. It is translated as CASSRDTLTGYTF.

This clonotype showed up just a few times. This chain links TRBV6-1 with TRBJ2-6; D gene uncertain. The CDR3 covers 15 residues. The germline V gene has CDR1 MNHNS and CDR2 SASEGT. Deletions cut 6 bases from V and 0 bases from J, with 9 bases between. In nucleotides, the CDR3 is TGTGCCAGCAGGGGCATGAGCTCTGGGGCCAACGTCCTGACTTTC. This sequence encodes CASRGMSSGANVLTF.

The chain couples TRBV10-3 to TRBJ2-1; TRBD2 matches at 9 bases. CDR1 and CDR2 (germline): ENHRY, SYGVKD. With V trimmed by 6 bases and J by 8 bases, 11 bases remained unmatched. The CDR3 contains 15 residues. CDR3: CAIRGRGGRVDEQFF. The CDR3 DNA is TGTGCCATCAGAGGGCGGGGGGGCAGAGTGGATGAGCAGTTCTTC.

This clonotype was seen at least ten times. The chain recombines TRBV29-1 with TRBJ2-7; D could derive from TRBD1 or TRBD2 (5 bases each). The ends were cut back, 6 bases at V and 3 bases at J, with 12 bases in the middle. The length of the CDR3 is 12 residues. CDR1 and CDR2 (germline): SQVTM, ANQGSEA. The chain's CDR3 is CSVGTGIYEQYF. The CDR3 DNA reads as TGCAGCGTGGGGACGGGGATCTACGAGCAGTACTTC.

There are a few counts of this clonotype. The chain is built from TRBV5-5 and TRBJ2-7; D uncertain. From germline, CDR1 is SGHKS and CDR2 YYEKEE (reference sequence). The germline V and J ends were trimmed by 4 bases and 4 bases, with 9 bases remaining between them. The CDR3 sequence is 12 residues long. The CDR3 DNA reads TGTGCCAGCAGCCTATCAGAGTACGAGCAGTACTTC. This codes for CASSLSEYEQYF.

This clonotype showed up just a few times. The rearrangement uses TRBV18 and TRBJ1-2; D unclear. Germline V gives CDR1 KGHSH, CDR2 LQKENI. V lost 5 bases, J lost 4 bases, and 8 bases lay in between. This CDR3 contains 12 residues. In DNA form, the CDR3 reads TGTGCCAGCTCAGCCGAAGCCTATGGCTACACCTTC. Protein sequence: CASSAEAYGYTF. The variable domain in full, completed from reference TRBV18 and TRBJ1-2, reads NAGVMQNPRHLVRRRGQEARLRCSPMKGHSHVYWYRQLPEEGLKFMVYLQKENIIDESGMPKERFSAEFPKEGPSILRIQQVVRGDSAAYFCASSAEAYGYTFGSGTRLTVV.

The chain joins TRBV11-2 to TRBJ1-2; D is unresolved. CDR3 length: 14 residues. V gave up 6 bases and J gave up 5 bases, with 16 bases separating them. The germline gives CDR1 SGHAT, CDR2 FQNNGV. The CDR3 DNA reads as TGTGCCAGCAGTTTCGGACGCTCGGCTTATGGCTACACCTTC. Translating gives CASSFGRSAYGYTF.

The CDR3 sequence is CASHIGYGYTF. CDR3 in DNA: TGTGCCAGCCATATCGGCTATGGCTACACCTTC. V and J are TRBV6-1 and TRBJ1-2; no clear D. Per the germline V gene, CDR1 is MNHNS and CDR2 is SASEGT. The length of the CDR3 is 11 residues. V lost 8 bases and J 4 bases, leaving 8 bases between the germline ends.

This clonotype was counted a few times. V usage is TRBV20-1 and J usage is TRBJ2-7, with D unresolved. The CDR3 spans 14 residues. In germline, CDR1 is DFQATT, CDR2 SNEGSKA (reference sequence). The V and J ends lost 3 bases and 3 bases respectively, with 15 bases between them. The CDR3 spells CSASGSSGLYEQYF. Written as DNA, the CDR3 is TGCAGTGCTAGTGGCTCGTCGGGTCTCTACGAGCAGTACTTC.

This clonotype was counted only a few times. CDR3 DNA: TGCGCCAGCAGCGTCCTGGGGGAGGGCGCCACTGAAGCTTTCTTT. It translates to CASSVLGEGATEAFF. V gene TRBV5-1 combines with J gene TRBJ1-1, with D perhaps matching TRBD1 (5 bases). The CDR3 has 15 residues. Germline CDR1 SGHRS, CDR2 YFSETQ. V lost 4 bases, J lost 4 bases, and 17 bases lay in between.

This clonotype has only a few counts. The chain links TRBV6-6 to TRBJ1-1; 7 nucleotides agree with TRBD1. CDR3 length: 14 amino acids. V was clipped by 6 bases and J by 2 bases; unmatched bases: 6. Germline V gene lookup returns CDR1 MNHNY and CDR2 SVGAGI (reference sequence). The CDR3: CASSITGVNTEAFF. CDR3 coding DNA: TGTGCCAGCAGCATAACAGGGGTAAACACTGAAGCTTTCTTT.

This clonotype was counted a few times. This rearrangement joins TRBV6-6 to TRBJ2-4, with D possibly being TRBD1 or TRBD2 (5 bases each). The J call may not be correct, given that the DNA end is closer to TRBJ2-7. CDR1 is MNHNY, CDR2 SVGAGI, per germline (reference sequence). CDR3 length: 13 residues. This CDR3 is CASRGRGVHEQYF. In DNA, the CDR3 is TGTGCCAGCAGGGGCCGAGGGGTCCACGAGCAGTACTTC.

The table lists this clonotype with a few counts. V usage is TRBV20-1 and J usage is TRBJ2-3, with a possible D match to TRBD2 (7 bases). Trimming stripped 1 base from V and 2 bases from J, with 13 bases between. There are 15 residues in the CDR3. Germline lookup yields CDR1 DFQATT and CDR2 SNEGSKA (reference sequence). The CDR3 DNA follows: TGCAGTGCTAGAGTTGCGGGGGACAACACAGATACGCAGTATTTT. Amino acid sequence: CSARVAGDNTDTQYF.

This rearrangement joins TRBV14 to TRBJ2-3; no clear D. V dropped 4 bases and J dropped 3 bases, with 8 bases sitting between them. The CDR3 has 13 residues. Germline V gives CDR1 SGHDN, CDR2 FVKESK. The CDR3 sequence is CASSRVGTDTQYF. The CDR3 DNA is TGTGCCAGCAGCCGCGTTGGAACAGATACGCAGTATTTT.

The sample holds a few counts of this clonotype. V is TRBV6-5 and J is TRBJ1-2; no reliable D call. This CDR3 is built from 11 residues. Germline loops: CDR1 MNHEY, CDR2 SVGAGI. Trimming stripped 7 bases from V and 5 bases from J, with 8 bases between. The CDR3: CASTRGYGYTF. CDR3 nucleotide sequence: TGTGCCAGCACAAGAGGATATGGCTACACCTTC.

Note on this clonotype: A junction end diverges from the germline sequence, so it may reflect a read error. V gene TRBV12-3 or TRBV12-4 combines with J gene TRBJ2-1, with D hard to call. The CDR3 covers 14 residues. Here the CDR3 reads CAGSLGQPNNEQFF. CDR3 coding DNA: TGTGCCGGCAGTTTAGGCCAACCTAACAATGAGCAGTTCTTC.

V is TRBV28 and J is TRBJ1-1, with D tentatively TRBD1 (6 bases). The V gene's germline CDR1 is MDHEN and CDR2 SYDVKM. Trimming removed 8 bases from V and 4 bases from J, with 20 bases in between. CDR3 length equals 15 residues. The CDR3 spells CASSYLTGPLTEAFF. CDR3 nucleotides: TGTGCCAGCTCCTACCTCACAGGGCCACTCACTGAAGCTTTCTTT.

This clonotype showed up just a few times. The CDR3 protein is CASSQYLFGANVLTF. CDR3 nucleotides: TGCGCCAGCAGCCAATACCTATTTGGGGCCAACGTCCTGACTTTC. This chain uses TRBV4-1 with TRBJ2-6; D unresolved. This CDR3 region has 15 residues. Looked up from germline, CDR1 is MGHRA and CDR2 is YSYEKL. V shed 2 bases and J shed 3 bases, with 8 bases lying between them.

As to this clonotype: This CDR3 is missing its conserved last phenylalanine or tryptophan, likely due to a read error. The chain recombines TRBV7-8 with TRBJ2-7; the D gene is possibly TRBD2 (6 bases). The CDR3 loop spans 14 amino acids. V lost 1 base and J 0 bases, leaving 7 bases between the germline ends. CDR1 is SGHVS and CDR2 is FQNEAQ in the germline V gene. The CDR3 reads CASSLDGSSYEQYC. The CDR3 DNA is TGTGCCAGCAGCTTAGACGGGAGCTCCTACGAGCAGTACTGC.

CDR3 coding DNA: TGCGCCAGCAGAACAGACTACGAGCAGTACTTC. Protein sequence: CASRTDYEQYF. V usage is TRBV10-2 and J usage is TRBJ2-7; D is unclear. Trimming removed 6 bases at V and 3 bases at J, with 6 bases between. This CDR3 comprises 11 residues. The V gene's germline CDR1 is WSHSY and CDR2 SAAADI.

The V gene is TRBV6-6, the J gene TRBJ1-1; D might be TRBD1 (6 bases). The CDR3 totals 15 residues. From germline, CDR1 is MNHNY and CDR2 SVGAGI (reference sequence). V was shortened by 2 bases and J by 5 bases, with 15 bases between the two germline ends. The CDR3 spells CASSYERGQGTEAFF. Written as DNA, the CDR3 is TGTGCCAGCAGTTACGAACGGGGGCAGGGGACTGAAGCTTTCTTT.

In this sample, this clonotype turned up many times. The chain has TRBV27 and TRBJ2-3; no clear D. CDR1 MNHEY and CDR2 SMNVEV come from the germline V gene (reference sequence). CDR3 length equals 13 residues. Trimming removed 2 bases from V and 4 bases from J, with 7 bases in between. CDR3 coding DNA: TGTGCCAGCAGTTTAATCAGTTCAGATACGCAGTATTTT. It is translated as CASSLISSDTQYF.